The present T cell receptor beta chain was sequenced within a study of blood T cell repertoires in COVID-19. About the research overall: The cDNA or gDNA used as material had been derived from T cells, B-cell-depleted T cells, or PBMCs.

This clone was counted only a few times. Seattle's enrolled individuals joined amid active infection and were then monitored longitudinally. The ends were cut back, 0 bases at V and 7 bases at J, with 12 bases in the middle. Germline V gives CDR1 SGHAT, CDR2 FQNNGV. The CDR3 loop spans 14 amino acids. Sequenced by immunoSEQ multiplex PCR; TCRdb stores in-frame clones only, minus some. The sample has 150,000 to 200,000 clones; under 90% are singletons. The receptor comes from a woman in her seventies with COVID-19, enrolled during active disease. Material: peripheral blood. The chain joins TRBV11-2 to TRBJ1-2; TRBD1 might be the D (5 bases). The CDR3 region has the DNA TGTGCCAGCAGCTTAGATACAGGCACGGGTGGCTACACCTTC. Amino acid sequence: CASSLDTGTGGYTF.